These T cell receptor beta chains were read from a single sample in a study of blood T cell repertoires in COVID-19. Sequencing was performed with immunoSEQ multiplex PCR; in TCRdb, only in-frame clones are kept and a portion is missing. The data show about 140,000 clones, 85% to 90% seen once. The material sequenced was peripheral blood. The source is a human donor in a cohort sampled during active COVID-19. CDR3s include the opening cysteine and the closing phenylalanine or tryptophan. A D gene is named only where the DNA matches it firmly. Where a row states a size, it is once, few, many or the class of an expanded clone; other rows omit it.

d_call j_call clone_size v_call cdr3_aa cdr3_nt
TRBD1 TRBJ1-6 - TRBV18 CASSPTDRGSTPLHF TGTGCCAGCTCACCGACGGACAGGGGGTCGACCCCCCTCCACTTT
- TRBJ2-3 - TRBV20-1 CSASATRPAQYF TGCAGTGCTAGTGCTACTAGGCCCGCGCAGTATTTT
- TRBJ2-1 - TRBV5-5 CASSLTGNNEQFF TGTGCCAGCAGCTTGACGGGGAACAATGAGCAGTTCTTC
- TRBJ2-3 - TRBV6-1 CASSEVGGAADTQYF TGTGCCAGCAGTGAAGTAGGGGGGGCGGCAGATACGCAGTATTTT
TRBD1 TRBJ1-1 - TRBV7-3 CASSSDRGAEAFF TGTGCCAGCAGCTCCGACAGGGGCGCTGAAGCTTTCTTT
TRBD1 TRBJ2-4 - TRBV3-1/TRBV3-2 CASSQAEQGGSKNIQYF TGTGCCAGCAGCCAAGCCGAACAGGGGGGATCCAAAAACATTCAGTACTTC
TRBD2 TRBJ2-1 few TRBV29-1 CSVAPRLAGYNEQFF TGCAGCGTTGCTCCTCGACTAGCGGGTTACAATGAGCAGTTCTTC
TRBD2 TRBJ2-7 - TRBV7-2 CASSLRRGDEQYF TGTGCCAGCAGCTTAAGACGGGGGGACGAGCAGTACTTC
- TRBJ2-7 - TRBV5-1 CASSLQGYEQYF TGCGCCAGCAGCCTACAGGGTTACGAGCAGTACTTC
TRBD1 TRBJ2-7 - TRBV4-1 CASRATGGIEQYF TGCGCCAGCCGGGCGACAGGGGGCATCGAGCAGTACTTC
TRBD1 TRBJ1-1 - TRBV28 CASSPPGQLNTEAFF TGTGCCAGCAGTCCTCCGGGACAGCTGAACACTGAAGCTTTCTTT
- TRBJ1-1 once TRBV30 CAWSRGLAGAGGAFF TGTGCCTGGAGTCGAGGACTAGCGGGGGCCGGGGGAGCTTTCTTT
TRBD1 TRBJ1-5 - TRBV7-8 CASSLGNRGGNQPQHF TGTGCCAGCAGCTTGGGCAACAGGGGCGGCAATCAGCCCCAGCATTTT
- TRBJ1-4 - TRBV28 CASSLGPAINEKLFF TGTGCCAGCAGTTTAGGTCCAGCGATTAATGAAAAACTGTTTTTT
TRBD1 TRBJ2-7 - TRBV18 CASSPSGTGETQQYF TGTGCCAGCTCACCATCCGGGACAGGGGAGACTCAGCAGTACTTC
TRBD1 TRBJ2-7 - TRBV6-5 CASSYGGQGPYEQYF TGTGCCAGCAGTTACGGGGGACAGGGACCCTACGAGCAGTACTTC
- TRBJ2-7 - TRBV12-2 CASRPRRSLAGVSYEQYF TGTGCAAGTCGCCCCCGGAGGTCCCTAGCGGGAGTCAGTTACGAGCAGTACTTC
TRBD1 TRBJ2-7 - TRBV5-5 CASSLDPGQVYEQYF TGTGCCAGCAGCTTGGATCCGGGACAGGTCTACGAGCAGTACTTC
- TRBJ2-2 few TRBV7-2 CASSLILPGELFF TGTGCCAGCAGCTTAATACTACCCGGGGAGCTGTTTTTT
TRBD1 TRBJ1-4 - TRBV18 CASSPIGTGVEKLFF TGTGCCAGCTCACCCATCGGGACAGGGGTAGAAAAACTGTTTTTT
- TRBJ2-2 once TRBV5-6 CASSPPRASWGGELFF TGTGCCAGCAGCCCGCCTAGGGCTAGCTGGGGCGGGGAGCTGTTTTTT
TRBD2 TRBJ2-1 - TRBV6-5 CASSYSGGGTNEQFF TGTGCCAGCAGTTACTCAGGCGGGGGAACCAATGAGCAGTTCTTC
TRBD1 TRBJ2-2 - TRBV6-5 CASSNRGLSTGELFF TGTGCCAGCAGTAACAGGGGTCTCTCCACCGGGGAGCTGTTTTTT
- TRBJ2-7 - TRBV27 CASSLDGHSSYEQYF TGTGCCAGCAGTTTAGACGGACACAGCTCCTACGAGCAGTACTTC
- TRBJ2-6 - TRBV6-1 CASSEGLSGANVLTF TGTGCCAGCAGTGAGGGACTCTCTGGGGCCAACGTCCTGACTTTC
TRBD1 TRBJ2-7 - TRBV6-5 CASSPSGTAKTEQYF TGTGCCAGCAGTCCATCCGGGACAGCGAAGACCGAGCAGTACTTC
TRBD1 TRBJ2-3 - TRBV19 CASSWGLGQGPDTQYF TGTGCCAGTAGTTGGGGGTTGGGACAGGGACCAGATACGCAGTATTTT
- TRBJ2-7 - TRBV7-9 CASSLDNRYEQYF TGTGCCAGCAGCCTTGACAATCGCTACGAGCAGTACTTC
- TRBJ1-5 - TRBV2 CASSDGRGLDQPQHF TGTGCCAGCAGTGATGGCAGGGGCTTGGATCAGCCCCAGCATTTT
- TRBJ1-2 - TRBV20-1 CSAIRGPGYTF TGCAGTGCTATCAGGGGACCCGGCTACACCTTC
- TRBJ2-1 - TRBV27 CASSFGGSSYNEQFF TGTGCCAGCAGTTTCGGGGGAAGCTCCTACAATGAGCAGTTCTTC
- TRBJ1-6 - TRBV23-1 CASRLTDGGKNNSPLHF TGCGCCAGCAGACTTACCGATGGCGGGAAAAATAATTCACCCCTCCACTTT
TRBD2 TRBJ2-7 few TRBV7-3 CASSPSGSGSEQYF TGTGCCAGCAGCCCAAGTGGTAGCGGGAGCGAGCAGTACTTC
TRBD2 TRBJ2-3 - TRBV5-1 CASSRATSGGGTDTQYF TGCGCCAGCAGCCGGGCCACCAGCGGGGGGGGCACAGATACGCAGTATTTT
- TRBJ2-1 - TRBV6-5 CASRSPGDFHNEQFF TGTGCCAGCAGATCGCCGGGGGACTTTCACAATGAGCAGTTCTTC
TRBD1 TRBJ1-1 - TRBV7-6 CASSTIDRGDTEAFF TGTGCCAGCAGCACGATAGACAGGGGGGACACTGAAGCTTTCTTT
- TRBJ1-1 - TRBV29-1 CSTTGGGNTEAFF TGCAGCACTACCGGGGGGGGGAACACTGAAGCTTTCTTT
TRBD1 TRBJ1-2 - TRBV2 CASSLLDRNNGYTF TGTGCCAGCAGCCTACTGGACAGGAATAATGGCTACACCTTC
- TRBJ1-2 - TRBV12-2 CASRLPPRTGTNYGYTF TGTGCAAGTCGCTTACCCCCCCGGACAGGGACTAACTATGGCTACACCTTC
TRBD1 TRBJ2-7 - TRBV28 CASRRGGGHEQYF TGTGCCAGCAGAAGAGGGGGCGGCCACGAGCAGTACTTC
TRBD1 TRBJ1-1 - TRBV30 CAWSFSGTGGVAFF TGTGCCTGGAGTTTTTCCGGGACAGGCGGCGTGGCTTTCTTT
TRBD1 TRBJ1-4 few TRBV25-1 CASSESVTGEEKLFF TGTGCCAGCAGTGAATCGGTGACAGGGGAAGAAAAACTGTTTTTT
- TRBJ2-5 - TRBV19 CASSLDFQETQYF TGTGCCAGTAGTCTGGACTTCCAAGAGACCCAGTACTTC
- TRBJ2-1 - TRBV2 CASRGTFAYNEQFF TGTGCCAGCCGGGGTACTTTTGCTTACAATGAGCAGTTCTTC
- TRBJ2-7 - TRBV5-4 CASSPSSTSYEQYF TGTGCCAGCAGCCCCTCGAGTACCTCCTACGAGCAGTACTTC